The source of this T cell receptor (beta chain) is a study of T cells in Graves' hyperthyroidism and ophthalmopathy. There were TCR beta CDR3 regions amplified from RNA transcripts. An initial round of RT-PCR targeting the TCR CDR3 relied on the HTBI primer set. TCRdb reprocessed the multiplex PCR reads via MiXCR and lists one record per CDR3 protein. The repertoire has roughly 700,000 distinct CDR3 sequences, approximately 40% of them found once; the top ten carry around 30%. Germline V CDR1 and CDR2: SGHAT, FQDESV (reference sequence). Trimming pared 8 bases from V and 6 bases from J, leaving 14 bases between. This CDR3 region has 12 residues.

Sequenced material: blood. This rearrangement joins TRBV11-1 to TRBJ2-7, with no clear D. This TCR was recovered from a woman aged 40 to 55 with Graves' hyperthyroidism. The CDR3 nucleotides are TGTGCCAGCTCACCCCAGAACGGCGAGCAGTACTTC. It is translated as CASSPQNGEQYF.